This T cell receptor beta chain was profiled in a study of OX40 agonist ivuxolimab in advanced cancers. The CDR3 contains 19 residues. V dropped 0 bases and J dropped 6; count of bases not matched to a gene: 12. Germline CDR1 reads LGHNA; CDR2 reads YSLEER. Sequenced by immunoSEQ multiplex PCR; TCRdb stores in-frame clones only, minus some. Found here are roughly 48,000 clones, about 87% of them singletons; the top ten hold 9% to 12%. This clonotype was obtained from an adult with an advanced solid tumor such as melanoma, head and neck, liver or kidney cancer. V gene TRBV4-3 combines with J gene TRBJ2-1; TRBD2 matches at 12 bases. Sequenced here: CD4+ or CD8+ T cells sorted from blood, sampled in a trial of the OX40 agonist ivuxolimab. This CDR3 is CASSQDLETSGRGSNEQFF. The CDR3 nucleotides are TGCGCCAGCAGCCAAGATCTTGAGACTAGCGGGAGAGGCTCCAATGAGCAGTTCTTC.